This is a list of T cell receptor beta chains from one sample in a study of regulatory T cells in long-lasting Graves disease. TCRdb passed the multiplex PCR reads through MiXCR, listing each CDR3 protein once. The sample contains around 430,000 distinct CDR3 sequences, roughly 23% of which appear only once. Source: peripheral blood mononuclear cells (PBMCs), taken when the disease was refractory, from a patient treated with antithyroid drugs. Every receptor here comes from a female donor with Graves disease. The CDR3 runs from the conserved cysteine through the conserved F or W.

j_call | v_call | cdr3_aa
TRBJ1-5 | TRBV19 | CASSETGRASNQPQHF
TRBJ2-1 | TRBV7-3 | CASSSTSAIPYNEQFF
TRBJ1-1 | TRBV10-3 | CAIRENTEAFF
TRBJ1-3 | TRBV5-1 | CASSLVSQGATENTIYF
TRBJ1-2 | TRBV4-1 | CASSLQGSDYGYTF
TRBJ2-7 | TRBV28 | CASSLMRGGSYEQYF
TRBJ1-2 | TRBV9 | CASSVLREGSGYTF
TRBJ2-5 | TRBV20-1 | CSAPFVAGGWETQYF
TRBJ1-1 | TRBV15 | CATSIGSRGTEAFF
TRBJ2-1 | TRBV28 | CASSLGLLSFQFIYNEQFF
TRBJ1-3 | TRBV28 | CASSYRGRGLIGNTIYF
TRBJ1-1 | TRBV6-2/TRBV6-3 | CASSYFRNDEAFF
TRBJ1-1 | TRBV12-3/TRBV12-4 | CASSHTAQANTEAFF
TRBJ1-5 | TRBV6-5 | CASSYLGGSNQPQHF
TRBJ2-7 | TRBV5-4 | CASSPDPGTGTYEQYF
TRBJ1-1 | TRBV6-1 | CASRTGQGGGPEAFF
TRBJ2-2 | TRBV12-5 | CASGLADKAELLFF
TRBJ1-2 | TRBV2 | CASSESGTTGGIGYTF
TRBJ2-5 | TRBV7-2 | CASSLGTSGGAIETQYF
TRBJ1-5 | TRBV30 | CAWTKKGGNQPQHF
TRBJ1-1 | TRBV7-6 | CASRANVDTEAFF
TRBJ2-7 | TRBV20-1 | CSAIGEGAHEQYF
TRBJ1-2 | TRBV6-5 | CASSYSPPANYGYTF